These T cell receptor beta chains were read from a single sample in a study of cytomegalovirus exposure and HLA in healthy donors. Assay used: immunoSEQ multiplex PCR; TCRdb lists only in-frame clones, some missing. The top ten hold around 10% of the sample, which has about 140,000 clones, more than 60% seen once. Sequenced sample: PBMCs. Receptors were obtained from a woman aged 50 to 60 in good health and CMV-seropositive. Each CDR3 is given with its conserved first and last residue. A D gene is named only where the DNA matches it firmly. The size entry is marked missing in some rows and otherwise reads once, few, many or a size class.

CDR3 protein: CASSVGVGQSDTGELFF; CDR3 DNA: TGTGCCAGCAGCGTAGGGGTGGGACAGTCGGACACCGGGGAGCTGTTTTTT; V gene: TRBV9; clone size: few; D gene: TRBD1; J gene: TRBJ2-2
CDR3 protein: CASSPLMTMETQYF; CDR3 DNA: TGTGCCAGCAGCCCCCTGATGACAATGGAGACCCAGTACTTC; V gene: TRBV9; clone size: .; D gene: .; J gene: TRBJ2-5
CDR3 protein: CASSDPGLAGGFETQYF; CDR3 DNA: TGTGCCAGCAGTGACCCGGGACTAGCGGGGGGCTTTGAGACCCAGTACTTC; V gene: TRBV6-1; clone size: .; D gene: TRBD2; J gene: TRBJ2-5
CDR3 protein: CASSPPGTGNTGELFF; CDR3 DNA: TGCGCCAGCAGCCCGCCGGGGACAGGGAACACCGGGGAGCTGTTTTTT; V gene: TRBV5-1; clone size: .; D gene: TRBD1; J gene: TRBJ2-2
CDR3 protein: CASSLGSYGYTF; CDR3 DNA: TGTGCCAGCAGTTTAGGCAGCTATGGCTACACCTTC; V gene: TRBV28; clone size: few; D gene: .; J gene: TRBJ1-2
CDR3 protein: CASSQEAFGTEAFF; CDR3 DNA: TGTGCCAGCAGTCAGGAGGCCTTTGGCACTGAAGCTTTCTTT; V gene: TRBV7-3; clone size: .; D gene: .; J gene: TRBJ1-1
CDR3 protein: CASSFRGGGQGSTDTQYF; CDR3 DNA: TGTGCCAGCAGCTTCCGGGGAGGGGGACAGGGGAGCACAGATACGCAGTATTTT; V gene: TRBV9; clone size: .; D gene: TRBD1; J gene: TRBJ2-3
CDR3 protein: CASSRTPGRSEQFF; CDR3 DNA: TGTGCCAGCAGCCGTACCCCAGGGAGGAGTGAGCAGTTCTTC; V gene: TRBV27; clone size: .; D gene: .; J gene: TRBJ2-1
CDR3 protein: CASSIHDSGQGINPYEQYF; CDR3 DNA: TGTGCCAGTAGTATACATGATTCGGGACAGGGTATTAACCCCTACGAGCAGTACTTC; V gene: TRBV19; clone size: .; D gene: TRBD1; J gene: TRBJ2-7
CDR3 protein: CASSLGLGGYGYTF; CDR3 DNA: TGTGCCAGCAGCTTAGGGTTGGGGGGCTATGGCTACACCTTC; V gene: TRBV7-6; clone size: .; D gene: .; J gene: TRBJ1-2